Reported below is one T cell receptor (beta chain). The data belong to a study of control samples from healthy donors and cancer patients. Data came from immunoSEQ multiplex PCR; TCRdb stores just in-frame clones and leaves some out. The sample lists 350,000 to 450,000 clones; about nine tenths were seen once. V gave up 2 bases and J gave up 4 bases, with 0 bases separating them. Looked up from germline, CDR1 is SGHDN and CDR2 is FVKESK. The CDR3 is 11 amino acids. The specimen sequenced was PBMCs. The chain has TRBV14 and TRBJ2-1; D ambiguous. The sequence was collected from a man in his forties with head and neck cancer. The CDR3 sequence: CASSQYNEQFF. CDR3 coding DNA: TGTGCCAGCAGCCAATACAATGAGCAGTTCTTC.